This TCR beta chain was sequenced in a study of graft-versus-host responses after intestinal transplantation listed by TCRdb under 2021. At the level of the whole study: Recipients received multivisceral, liver-intestinal, or isolated intestinal transplants. Rather than being sequenced by the commercial service, samples from three later patients were sequenced in-house on an Illumina MiSeq and processed with MiXCR. A cohort of about two dozen intestinal transplant recipients, including one retransplant, was enrolled, and 3 patients lacking pretransplant specimens were excluded. Donor T cell macrochimerism was defined as a peak of at least 4% donor T cells among recipient peripheral blood mononuclear cells. Bulk TCR-beta CDR3 sequencing was used to track graft-versus-host and host-versus-graft alloreactive T cell clones in the graft, circulation and bone marrow after intestinal transplantation. Alloreactive clones were identified by sequencing pre-transplant mixed lymphocyte reaction products and comparing these products with unstimulated pre-transplant donor and recipient T cells. Every recipient was given anti-thymocyte globulin induction, followed by roughly 3 years of maintenance tacrolimus and steroids. The paper as a whole reports these results and caveats: High GvH to HvG T cell clonal ratios were observed in the allografts of patients with donor T cell macrochimerism. Conclusions were limited by the relatively low number and heterogeneity of intestinal transplant patients. GvH clones turned up in recipient bone marrow, with some appearing earlier in ileal mucosa or blood, a pattern consistent with an intestinal mucosal origin. Early after transplant, declines in HvG clones were associated with peak levels of circulating GvH clones.

Deletion took 8 bases off V and 10 bases off J, with a span of 12 bases between the germline ends. From its cysteine to its phenylalanine, the CDR3 spans 10 amino acids. Only CDR3 DNA remains: 30 bases, in frame from the first base. CDR1 and CDR2 are read off the germline V gene (reference sequence) as DFQATT and SNEGSKA. About this clone itself: Its antigen target is currently unknown. Per-base qualities were not stored, and no clone one base away is much larger.

The library was obtained by the immunoSEQ multiplex PCR assay. For most patients, genomic DNA was isolated with the Qiagen DNeasy Blood and Tissue Kit and shipped frozen to Adaptive Biotechnologies for TCR sequencing. High-throughput TCR-beta CDR3 sequencing of genomic DNA from most patients was performed by Adaptive Biotechnologies. From the authors' description of their analysis: TCR sequencing data for 15 to 20 patients were retrieved from Adaptive's ImmunoSEQ software; three other patients were processed with MiXCR and VDJtools. To correct CD4 versus CD8 sorting errors, sequences present in both subsets at a frequency ratio below 5:1 were removed. Because the origin of CDR3 nucleotide sequences shared between donor and recipient could not be assigned, those sequences were removed. To be classed as alloreactive, a clone needed at least 2-fold expansion over unstimulated cells and a minimum CFSE-low frequency of 0.002% (template counts) or 0.001% (read counts). Clones detected in sequenced pre-transplant spleen, lymph node, or MLR CFSE-low populations of the donor or recipient were defined as mappable. The cumulative frequency of alloreactive clones was calculated as a percentage of all sequences, weighted by copy number. The immuneACCESS repertoire file appears here via TCRdb, limited to in-frame rearrangements. These files lack a portion of the clones; in checked studies, under half of the deficit traces to unresolved V genes, and the cause of the others is not known. From that table come the V and J calls and clone size; the DNA was used to work out D and trimming. The sample table holds about 100,000 clones, of which more than 75% were seen once. Of the sample, roughly 0.97% falls within the top ten clones.

Per the publication, the time point label means: cells obtained before transplantation from donor or recipient. CD3+CD4+ and CD3+CD8+ populations were FACS-sorted from unstimulated pre-transplant donor and recipient cells taken from spleen or lymph nodes. The receptor was isolated from a human donor who was the organ donor for an intestinal transplant. The rearrangement combines TRBV20-1 with TRBJ2-1; no D gene call is confident. The specimen was unstimulated CD4+ T cells sorted from spleen or lymph node cells, collected before transplant. The DNA sequence is as follows: TGCAGTACCCGGCGCGTAGAGCAGTTCTTC. This yields the protein CSTRRVEQFF.